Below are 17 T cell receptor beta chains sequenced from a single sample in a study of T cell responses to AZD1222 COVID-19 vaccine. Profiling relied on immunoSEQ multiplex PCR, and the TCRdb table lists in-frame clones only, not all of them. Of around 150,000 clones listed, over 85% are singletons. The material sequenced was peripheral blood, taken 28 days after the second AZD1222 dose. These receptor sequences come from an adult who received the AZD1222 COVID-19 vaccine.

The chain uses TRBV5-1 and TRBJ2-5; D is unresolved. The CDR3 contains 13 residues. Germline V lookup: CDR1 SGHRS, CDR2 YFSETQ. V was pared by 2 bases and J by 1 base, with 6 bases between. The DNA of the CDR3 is TGCGCCAGCAGCTTTGCCTTCCAAGAGACCCAGTACTTC. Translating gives CASSFAFQETQYF.

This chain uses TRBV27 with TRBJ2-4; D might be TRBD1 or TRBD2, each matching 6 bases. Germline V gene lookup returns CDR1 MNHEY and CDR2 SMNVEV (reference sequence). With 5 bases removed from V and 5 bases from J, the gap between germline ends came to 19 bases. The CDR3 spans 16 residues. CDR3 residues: CASSPTFTGTQNIQYF. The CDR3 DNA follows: TGTGCCAGCAGTCCTACCTTTACAGGGACTCAAAACATTCAGTACTTC.

The CDR3 region is CASSTSGQLKIYGYTF. The CDR3 DNA reads as TGTGCCAGCAGCACGTCGGGGCAGCTCAAAATCTATGGCTACACCTTC. V and J are TRBV13 and TRBJ1-2, with a possible D match to TRBD1 (5 bases). The CDR3 is made up of 16 amino acids. Germline V lookup: CDR1 PRHDT, CDR2 FYEKMQ (reference sequence). V was trimmed by 5 bases and J by 4 bases, leaving 20 bases between them.

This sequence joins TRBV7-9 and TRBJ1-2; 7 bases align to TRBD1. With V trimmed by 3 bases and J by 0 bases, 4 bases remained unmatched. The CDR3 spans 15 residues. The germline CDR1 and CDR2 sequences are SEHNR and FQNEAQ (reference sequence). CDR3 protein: CASSFPGQTNYGYTF. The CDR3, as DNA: TGTGCCAGCAGCTTCCCGGGACAGACTAACTATGGCTACACCTTC.

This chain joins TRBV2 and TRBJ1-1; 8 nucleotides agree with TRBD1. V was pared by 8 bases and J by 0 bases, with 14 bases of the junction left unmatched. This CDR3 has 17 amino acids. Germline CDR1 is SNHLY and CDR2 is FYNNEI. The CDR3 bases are TGTGCCAGCCTTACCACTACCCGGGACAGGTTGAACACTGAAGCTTTCTTT. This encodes CASLTTTRDRLNTEAFF.

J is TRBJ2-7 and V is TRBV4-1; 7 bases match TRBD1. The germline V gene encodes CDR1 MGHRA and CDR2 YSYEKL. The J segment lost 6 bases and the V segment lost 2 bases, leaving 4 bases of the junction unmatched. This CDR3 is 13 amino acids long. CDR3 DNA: TGCGCCAGCAGCCAACCCGACAGGGTCGAGCAGTACTTC. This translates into CASSQPDRVEQYF.

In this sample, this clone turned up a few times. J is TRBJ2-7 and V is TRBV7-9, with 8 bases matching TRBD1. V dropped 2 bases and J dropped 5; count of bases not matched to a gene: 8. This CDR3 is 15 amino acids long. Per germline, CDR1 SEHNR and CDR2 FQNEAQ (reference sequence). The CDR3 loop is CASSLQGQGAHEQYF. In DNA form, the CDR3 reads TGTGCCAGCAGCTTACAGGGGCAGGGGGCCCACGAGCAGTACTTC.

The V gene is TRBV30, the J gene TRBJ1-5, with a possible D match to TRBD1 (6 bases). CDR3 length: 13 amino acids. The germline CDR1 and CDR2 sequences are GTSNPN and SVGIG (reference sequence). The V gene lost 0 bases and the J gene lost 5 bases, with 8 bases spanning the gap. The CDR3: CAWSVQGDQPQHF. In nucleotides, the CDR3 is TGTGCCTGGAGTGTACAGGGAGATCAGCCCCAGCATTTT.

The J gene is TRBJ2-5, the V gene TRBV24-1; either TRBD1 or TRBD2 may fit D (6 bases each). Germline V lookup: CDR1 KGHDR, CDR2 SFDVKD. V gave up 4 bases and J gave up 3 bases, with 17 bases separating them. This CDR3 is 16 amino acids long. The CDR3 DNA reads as TGTGCCACCAGTGACGCCGGGGGTGCAGGGGAAGAGACCCAGTACTTC. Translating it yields CATSDAGGAGEETQYF.

This CDR3 is CASRDWYRYANYGYTF. CDR3 in DNA: TGCGCCAGCAGAGATTGGTACAGATATGCTAACTATGGCTACACCTTC. The rearrangement joins TRBV5-1 to TRBJ1-2; D is uncertain. This CDR3 contains 16 residues. Per germline, CDR1 SGHRS and CDR2 YFSETQ. V was cut by 5 bases and J by 0 bases, with 17 bases left in between.

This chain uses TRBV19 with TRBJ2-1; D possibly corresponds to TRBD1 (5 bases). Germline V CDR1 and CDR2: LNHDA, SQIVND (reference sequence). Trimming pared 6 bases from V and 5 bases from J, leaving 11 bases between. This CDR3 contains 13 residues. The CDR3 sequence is CASSLRQNNEQFF. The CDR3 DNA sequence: TGTGCCAGTAGCCTCCGACAGAACAATGAGCAGTTCTTC.

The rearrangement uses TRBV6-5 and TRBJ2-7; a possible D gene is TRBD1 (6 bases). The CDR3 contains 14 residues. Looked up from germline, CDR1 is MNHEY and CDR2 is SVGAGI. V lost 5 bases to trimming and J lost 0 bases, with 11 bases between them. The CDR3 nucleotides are TGTGCCAGCAGTCTAAGGACAGTCTCCTACGAGCAGTACTTC. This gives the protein CASSLRTVSYEQYF.

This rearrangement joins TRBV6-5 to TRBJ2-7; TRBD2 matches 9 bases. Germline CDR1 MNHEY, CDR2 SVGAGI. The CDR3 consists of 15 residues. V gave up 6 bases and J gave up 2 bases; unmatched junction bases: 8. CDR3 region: CASSVSGGGTYEQYF. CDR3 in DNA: TGTGCCAGCAGCGTTAGCGGGGGCGGTACCTACGAGCAGTACTTC.

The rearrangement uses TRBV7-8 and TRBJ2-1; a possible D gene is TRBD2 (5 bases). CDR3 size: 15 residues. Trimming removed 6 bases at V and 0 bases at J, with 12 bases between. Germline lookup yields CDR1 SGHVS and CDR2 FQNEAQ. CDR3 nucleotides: TGTGCCAGCAGGACCGGGGTCAGCTCCTACAATGAGCAGTTCTTC. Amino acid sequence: CASRTGVSSYNEQFF.

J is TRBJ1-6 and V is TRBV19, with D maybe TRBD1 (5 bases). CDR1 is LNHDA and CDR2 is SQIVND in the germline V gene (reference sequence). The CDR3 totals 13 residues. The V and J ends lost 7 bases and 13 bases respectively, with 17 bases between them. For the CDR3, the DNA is TGTGCCAGTACCCCTCATCGGGGGGATCCCCTCCACTTT. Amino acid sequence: CASTPHRGDPLHF.

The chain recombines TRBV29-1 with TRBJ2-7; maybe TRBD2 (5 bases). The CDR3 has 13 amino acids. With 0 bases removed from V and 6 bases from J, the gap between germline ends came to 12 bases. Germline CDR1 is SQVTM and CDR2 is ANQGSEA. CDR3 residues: CSVEDRHRGEQYF. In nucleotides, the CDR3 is TGCAGCGTTGAAGATAGGCATCGGGGCGAGCAGTACTTC.

DNA for the CDR3: TGTGCCTGGAGTGTAATTGGTAATTCACCCCTCCACTTT. This encodes CAWSVIGNSPLHF. This rearrangement joins TRBV30 to TRBJ1-6; D gene ambiguous. This CDR3 is built from 13 residues. V lost 0 bases to trimming and J lost 6 bases, with 6 bases between them. CDR1 is GTSNPN and CDR2 is SVGIG in the germline V gene (reference sequence).